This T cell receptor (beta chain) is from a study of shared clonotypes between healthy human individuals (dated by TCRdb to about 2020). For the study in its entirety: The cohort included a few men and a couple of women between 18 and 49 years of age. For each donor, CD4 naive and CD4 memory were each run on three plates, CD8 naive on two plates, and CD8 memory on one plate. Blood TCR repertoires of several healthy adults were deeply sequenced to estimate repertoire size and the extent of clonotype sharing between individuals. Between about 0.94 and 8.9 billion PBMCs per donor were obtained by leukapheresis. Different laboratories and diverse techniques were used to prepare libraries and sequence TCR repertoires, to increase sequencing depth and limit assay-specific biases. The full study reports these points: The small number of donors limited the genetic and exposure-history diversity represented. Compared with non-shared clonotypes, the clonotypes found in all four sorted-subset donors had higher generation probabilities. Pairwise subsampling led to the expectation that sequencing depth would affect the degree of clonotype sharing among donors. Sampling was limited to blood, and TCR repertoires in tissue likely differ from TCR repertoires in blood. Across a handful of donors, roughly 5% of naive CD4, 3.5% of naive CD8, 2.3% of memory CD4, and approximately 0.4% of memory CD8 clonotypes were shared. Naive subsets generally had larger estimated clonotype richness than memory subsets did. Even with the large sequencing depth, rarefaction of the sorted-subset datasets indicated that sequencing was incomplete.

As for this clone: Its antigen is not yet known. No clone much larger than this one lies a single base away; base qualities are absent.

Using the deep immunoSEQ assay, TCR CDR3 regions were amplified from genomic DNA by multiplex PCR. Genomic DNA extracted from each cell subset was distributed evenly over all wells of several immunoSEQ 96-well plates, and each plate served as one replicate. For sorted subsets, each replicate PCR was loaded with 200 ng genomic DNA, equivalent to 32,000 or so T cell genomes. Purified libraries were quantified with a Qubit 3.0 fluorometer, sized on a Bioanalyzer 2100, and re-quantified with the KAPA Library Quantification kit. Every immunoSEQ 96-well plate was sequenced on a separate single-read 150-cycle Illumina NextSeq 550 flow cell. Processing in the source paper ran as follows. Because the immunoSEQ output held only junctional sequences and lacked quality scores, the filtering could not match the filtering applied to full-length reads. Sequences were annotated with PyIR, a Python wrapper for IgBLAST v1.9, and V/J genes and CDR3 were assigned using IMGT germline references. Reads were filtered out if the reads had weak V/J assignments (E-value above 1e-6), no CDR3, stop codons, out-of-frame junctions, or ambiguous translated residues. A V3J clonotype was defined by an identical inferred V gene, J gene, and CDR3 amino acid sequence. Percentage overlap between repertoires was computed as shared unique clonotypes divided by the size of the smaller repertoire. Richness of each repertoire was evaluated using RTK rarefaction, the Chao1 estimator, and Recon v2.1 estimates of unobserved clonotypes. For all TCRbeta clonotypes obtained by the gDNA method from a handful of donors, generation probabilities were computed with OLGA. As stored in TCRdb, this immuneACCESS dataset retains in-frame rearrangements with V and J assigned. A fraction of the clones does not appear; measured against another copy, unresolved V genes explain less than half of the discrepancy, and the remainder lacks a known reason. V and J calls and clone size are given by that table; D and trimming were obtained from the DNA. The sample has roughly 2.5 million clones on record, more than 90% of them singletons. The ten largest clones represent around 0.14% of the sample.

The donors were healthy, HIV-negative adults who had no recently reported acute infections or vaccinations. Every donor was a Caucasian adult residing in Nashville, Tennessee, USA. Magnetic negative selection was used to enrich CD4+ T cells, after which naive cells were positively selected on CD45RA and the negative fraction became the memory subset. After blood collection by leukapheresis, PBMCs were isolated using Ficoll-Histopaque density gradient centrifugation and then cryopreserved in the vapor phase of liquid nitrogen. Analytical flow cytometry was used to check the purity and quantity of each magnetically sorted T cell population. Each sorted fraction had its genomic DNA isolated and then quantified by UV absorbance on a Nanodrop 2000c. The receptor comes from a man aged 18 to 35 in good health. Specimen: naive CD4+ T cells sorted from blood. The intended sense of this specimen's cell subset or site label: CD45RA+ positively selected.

The CDR3 loop reads CASSFGRSGAETQYF. The DNA reads as follows: TGCGCCAGCAGCTTTGGCCGCTCCGGAGCAGAGACCCAGTACTTC. The V and J segments used are TRBV5-1 and TRBJ2-5; too little of a D gene remains to name it. From the cysteine through the phenylalanine, the CDR3 covers 15 amino acids. Only CDR3 DNA is held: 45 bases, read in frame from base 1. Relative to germline, V is 2 bases shorter and J is 4 bases shorter, with 15 bases between their ends. As encoded in the germline V gene, CDR1 is SGHRS while CDR2 is YFSETQ.